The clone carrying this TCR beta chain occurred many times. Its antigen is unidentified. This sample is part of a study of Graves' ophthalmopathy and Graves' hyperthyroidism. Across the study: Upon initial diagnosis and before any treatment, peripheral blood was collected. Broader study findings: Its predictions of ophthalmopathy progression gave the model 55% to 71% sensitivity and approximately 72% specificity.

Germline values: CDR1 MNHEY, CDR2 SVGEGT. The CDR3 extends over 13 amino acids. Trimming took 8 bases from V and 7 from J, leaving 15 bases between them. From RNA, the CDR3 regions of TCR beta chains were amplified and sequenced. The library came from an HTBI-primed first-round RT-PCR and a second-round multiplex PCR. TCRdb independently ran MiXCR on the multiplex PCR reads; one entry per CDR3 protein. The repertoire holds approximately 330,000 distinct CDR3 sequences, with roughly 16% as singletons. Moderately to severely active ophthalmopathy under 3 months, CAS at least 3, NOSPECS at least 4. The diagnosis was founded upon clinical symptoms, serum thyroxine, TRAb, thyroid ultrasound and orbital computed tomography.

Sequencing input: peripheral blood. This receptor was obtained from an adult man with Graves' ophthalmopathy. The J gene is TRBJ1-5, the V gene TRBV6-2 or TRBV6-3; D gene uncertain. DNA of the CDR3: TGTGCCAGCGGCCCCCTAAGGTACCAGCCCCAGCATTTT. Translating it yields CASGPLRYQPQHF.